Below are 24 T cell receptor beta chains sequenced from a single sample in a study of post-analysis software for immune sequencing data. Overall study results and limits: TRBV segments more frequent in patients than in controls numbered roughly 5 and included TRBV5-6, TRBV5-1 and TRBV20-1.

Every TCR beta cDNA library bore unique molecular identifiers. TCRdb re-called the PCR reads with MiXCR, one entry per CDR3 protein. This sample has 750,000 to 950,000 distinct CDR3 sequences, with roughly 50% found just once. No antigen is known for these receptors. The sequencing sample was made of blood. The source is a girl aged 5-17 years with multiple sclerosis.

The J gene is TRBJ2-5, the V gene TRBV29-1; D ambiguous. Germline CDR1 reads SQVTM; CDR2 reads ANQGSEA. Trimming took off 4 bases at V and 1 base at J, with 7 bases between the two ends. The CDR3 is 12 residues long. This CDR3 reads CSVGASQETQYF. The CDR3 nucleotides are TGCAGCGTTGGAGCTTCCCAAGAGACCCAGTACTTC.

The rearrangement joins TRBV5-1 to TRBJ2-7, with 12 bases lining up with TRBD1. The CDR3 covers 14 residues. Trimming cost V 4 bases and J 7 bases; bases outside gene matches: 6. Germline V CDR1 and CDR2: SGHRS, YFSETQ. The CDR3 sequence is CASSGGQGAVEQYF. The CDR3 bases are TGCGCCAGCAGCGGGGGACAGGGGGCCGTGGAGCAGTACTTC.

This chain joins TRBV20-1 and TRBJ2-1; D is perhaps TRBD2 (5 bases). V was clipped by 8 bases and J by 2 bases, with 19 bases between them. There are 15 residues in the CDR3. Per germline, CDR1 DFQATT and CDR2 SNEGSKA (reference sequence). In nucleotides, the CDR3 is TGCAGTCCCACTAGTTTGGGGAACACCTACAATGAGCAGTTCTTC. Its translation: CSPTSLGNTYNEQFF.

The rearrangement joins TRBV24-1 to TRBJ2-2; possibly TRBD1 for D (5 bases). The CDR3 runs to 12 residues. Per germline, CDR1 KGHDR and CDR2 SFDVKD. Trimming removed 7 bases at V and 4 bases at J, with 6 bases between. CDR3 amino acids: CATSRVTGELFF. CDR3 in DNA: TGTGCCACCAGCAGGGTCACCGGGGAGCTGTTTTTT.

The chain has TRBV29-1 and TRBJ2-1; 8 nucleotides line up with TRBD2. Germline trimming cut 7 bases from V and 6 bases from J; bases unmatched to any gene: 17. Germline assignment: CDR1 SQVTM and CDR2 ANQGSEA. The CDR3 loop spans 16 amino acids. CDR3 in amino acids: CSALWTSAGDPNEQFF. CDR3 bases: TGCAGCGCCCTGTGGACATCAGCGGGAGACCCCAATGAGCAGTTCTTC.

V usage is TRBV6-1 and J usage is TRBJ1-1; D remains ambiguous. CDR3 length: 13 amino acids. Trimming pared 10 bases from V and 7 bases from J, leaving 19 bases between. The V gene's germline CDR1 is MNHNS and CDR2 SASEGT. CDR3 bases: TGTGCCACACAACGTGGGGATGGAGGTGAAGCTTTCTTT. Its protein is CATQRGDGGEAFF.

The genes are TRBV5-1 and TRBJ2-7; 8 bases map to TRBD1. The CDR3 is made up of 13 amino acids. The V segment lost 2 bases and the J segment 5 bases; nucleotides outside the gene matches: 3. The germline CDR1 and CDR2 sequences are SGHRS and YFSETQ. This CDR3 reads CASSFRDRNEQYF. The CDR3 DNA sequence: TGCGCCAGCAGCTTCCGGGACAGGAACGAGCAGTACTTC.

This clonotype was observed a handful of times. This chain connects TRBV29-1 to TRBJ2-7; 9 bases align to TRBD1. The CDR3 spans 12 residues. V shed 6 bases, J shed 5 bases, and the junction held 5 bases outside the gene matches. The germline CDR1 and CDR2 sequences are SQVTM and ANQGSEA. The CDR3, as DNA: TGCAGCGTAGGGGACAGGGCCCACGAGCAGTACTTC. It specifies CSVGDRAHEQYF.

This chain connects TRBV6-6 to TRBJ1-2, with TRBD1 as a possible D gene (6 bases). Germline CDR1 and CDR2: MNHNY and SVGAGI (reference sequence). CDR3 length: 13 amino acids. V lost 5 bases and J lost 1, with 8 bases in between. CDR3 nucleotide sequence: TGTGCCAGCAGTAACAGGGTTAACTATGGCTACACCTTC. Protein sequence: CASSNRVNYGYTF.

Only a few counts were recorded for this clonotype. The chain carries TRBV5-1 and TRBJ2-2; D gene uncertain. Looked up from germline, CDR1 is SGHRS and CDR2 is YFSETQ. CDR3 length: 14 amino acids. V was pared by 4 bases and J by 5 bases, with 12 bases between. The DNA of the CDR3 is TGCGCCAGCAGCCCTGGCCAGATAACCGGGGAGCTGTTTTTT. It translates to CASSPGQITGELFF.

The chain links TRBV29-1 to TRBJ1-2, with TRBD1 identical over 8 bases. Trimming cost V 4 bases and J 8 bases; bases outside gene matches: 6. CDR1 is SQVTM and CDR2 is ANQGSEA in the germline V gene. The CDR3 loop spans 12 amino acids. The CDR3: CSVAGGARGYTF. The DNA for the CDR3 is TGCAGCGTTGCAGGGGGCGCGAGGGGCTACACCTTC. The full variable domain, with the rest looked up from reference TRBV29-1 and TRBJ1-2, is SAVISQKPSRDICQRGTSLTIQCQVDSQVTMMFWYRQQPGQSLTLIATANQGSEATYESGFVIDKFPISRPNLTFSTLTVSNMSPEDSSIYLCSVAGGARGYTFGSGTRLTVV.

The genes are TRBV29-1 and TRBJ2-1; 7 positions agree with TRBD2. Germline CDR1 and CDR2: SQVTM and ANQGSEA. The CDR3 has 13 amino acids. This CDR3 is CGGGTRSYNEQFF. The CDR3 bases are TGCGGGGGGGGGACTCGCTCCTACAATGAGCAGTTCTTC.

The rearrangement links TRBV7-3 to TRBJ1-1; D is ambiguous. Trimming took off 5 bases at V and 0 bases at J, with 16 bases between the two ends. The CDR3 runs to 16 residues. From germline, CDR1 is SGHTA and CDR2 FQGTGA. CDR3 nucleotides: TGTGCCAGCAGCAAAGGCCCCCATGGGATGAACACTGAAGCTTTCTTT. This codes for CASSKGPHGMNTEAFF.

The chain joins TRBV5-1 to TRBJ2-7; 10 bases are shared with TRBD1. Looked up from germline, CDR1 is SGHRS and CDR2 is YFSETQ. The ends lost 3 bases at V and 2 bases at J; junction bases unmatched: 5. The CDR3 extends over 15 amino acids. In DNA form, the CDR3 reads TGCGCCAGCAGCTCAGCAGGGACAGGGGCCTACGAGCAGTACTTC. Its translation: CASSSAGTGAYEQYF.

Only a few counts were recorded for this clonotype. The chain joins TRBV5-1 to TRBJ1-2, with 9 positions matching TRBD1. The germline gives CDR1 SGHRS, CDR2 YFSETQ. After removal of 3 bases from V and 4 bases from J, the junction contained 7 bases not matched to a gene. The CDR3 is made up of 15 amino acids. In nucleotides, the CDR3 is TGCGCCAGCAGCTGGGGGGACAGGGCCACCTATGGCTACACCTTC. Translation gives CASSWGDRATYGYTF. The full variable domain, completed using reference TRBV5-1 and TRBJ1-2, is KAGVTQTPRYLIKTRGQQVTLSCSPISGHRSVSWYQQTPGQGLQFLFEYFSETQRNKGNFPGRFSGRQFSNSRSEMNVSTLELGDSALYLCASSWGDRATYGYTFGSGTRLTVV.

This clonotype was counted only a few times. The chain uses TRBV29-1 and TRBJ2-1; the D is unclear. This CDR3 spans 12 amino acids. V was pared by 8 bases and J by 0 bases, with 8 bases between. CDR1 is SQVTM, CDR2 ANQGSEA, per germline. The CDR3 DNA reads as TGCAGCCTCCCGAGCTCCTACAATGAGCAGTTCTTC. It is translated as CSLPSSYNEQFF.

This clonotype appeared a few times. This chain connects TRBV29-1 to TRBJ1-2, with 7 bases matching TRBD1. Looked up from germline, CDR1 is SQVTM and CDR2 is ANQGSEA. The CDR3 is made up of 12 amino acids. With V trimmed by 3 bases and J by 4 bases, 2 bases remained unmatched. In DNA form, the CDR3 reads TGCAGCGTTGAGTGGGACAGCTATGGCTACACCTTC. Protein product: CSVEWDSYGYTF.

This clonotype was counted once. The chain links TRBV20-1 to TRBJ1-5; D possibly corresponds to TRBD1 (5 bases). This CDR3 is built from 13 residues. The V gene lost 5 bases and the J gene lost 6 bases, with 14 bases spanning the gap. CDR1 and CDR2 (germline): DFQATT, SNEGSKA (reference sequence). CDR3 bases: TGCAGTGCTGGGACCGACGGTGGTCAGCCCCAGCATTTT. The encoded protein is CSAGTDGGQPQHF.

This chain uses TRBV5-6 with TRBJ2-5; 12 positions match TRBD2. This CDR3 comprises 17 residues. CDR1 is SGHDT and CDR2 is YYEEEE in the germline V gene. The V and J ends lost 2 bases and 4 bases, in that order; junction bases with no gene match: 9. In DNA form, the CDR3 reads TGTGCCAGCAGCTTTGGCACCCAGACTAGCGGGAGAGAGACCCAGTACTTC. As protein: CASSFGTQTSGRETQYF.

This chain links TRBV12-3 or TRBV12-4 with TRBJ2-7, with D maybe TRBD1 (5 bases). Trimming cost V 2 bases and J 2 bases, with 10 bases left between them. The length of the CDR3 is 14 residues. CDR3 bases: TGTGCCAGCAGTTTATCCCCACAGGCCTACGAGCAGTACTTC. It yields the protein CASSLSPQAYEQYF.

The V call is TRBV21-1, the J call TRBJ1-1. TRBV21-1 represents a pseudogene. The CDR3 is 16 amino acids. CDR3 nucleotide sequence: TGTGCCAGCAGCGGACGACTACGCGCAATAAACACTGAAGCTTTCTTT. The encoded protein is CASSGRLRAINTEAFF.

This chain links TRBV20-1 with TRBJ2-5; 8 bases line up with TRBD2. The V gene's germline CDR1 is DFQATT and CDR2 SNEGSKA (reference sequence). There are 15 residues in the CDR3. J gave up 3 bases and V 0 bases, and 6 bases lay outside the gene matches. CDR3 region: CSAREGIAGKETQYF. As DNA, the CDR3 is TGCAGTGCTAGAGAGGGGATAGCGGGGAAAGAGACCCAGTACTTC.

The CDR3 sequence: CATSRDPVYNEQFF. DNA of the CDR3: TGTGCCACCAGCAGAGATCCAGTCTACAATGAGCAGTTCTTC. This chain connects TRBV15 to TRBJ2-1, with no clear D. CDR3 size: 14 residues. Germline V lookup: CDR1 LNHNV, CDR2 YYDKDF (reference sequence). The V gene lost 0 bases and the J gene lost 3 bases, with 6 bases spanning the gap. The full variable domain, in which reference TRBV15 and TRBJ2-1 provide the parts outside the CDR3, is DAMVIQNPRYQVTQFGKPVTLSCSQTLNHNVMYWYQQKSSQAPKLLFHYYDKDFNNEADTPDNFQSRRPNTSFCFLDIRSPGLGDTAMYLCATSRDPVYNEQFFGPGTRLTVL.

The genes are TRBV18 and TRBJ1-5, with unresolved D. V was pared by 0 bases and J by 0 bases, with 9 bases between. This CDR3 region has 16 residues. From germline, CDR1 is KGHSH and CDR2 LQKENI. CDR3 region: CASSPPGWNSNQPQHF. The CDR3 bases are TGTGCCAGCTCACCACCAGGGTGGAATAGCAATCAGCCCCAGCATTTT.